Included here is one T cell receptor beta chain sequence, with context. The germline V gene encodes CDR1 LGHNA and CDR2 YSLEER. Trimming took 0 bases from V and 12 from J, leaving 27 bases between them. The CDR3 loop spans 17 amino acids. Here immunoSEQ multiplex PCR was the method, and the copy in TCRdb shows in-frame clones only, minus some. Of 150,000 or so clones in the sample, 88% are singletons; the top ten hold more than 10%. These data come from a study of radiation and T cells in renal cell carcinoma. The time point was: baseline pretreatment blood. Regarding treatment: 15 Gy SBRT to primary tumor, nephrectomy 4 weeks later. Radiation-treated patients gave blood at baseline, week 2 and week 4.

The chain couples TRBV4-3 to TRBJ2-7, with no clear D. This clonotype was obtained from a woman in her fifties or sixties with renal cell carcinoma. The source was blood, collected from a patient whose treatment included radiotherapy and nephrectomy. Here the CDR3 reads CASSQEVSTDVIYSPYF. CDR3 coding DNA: TGCGCCAGCAGCCAAGAAGTCTCGACGGATGTTATTTATTCTCCGTACTTC.